This T cell receptor beta chain was captured by sequencing in a study of T cells after yellow fever vaccination. The sample holds a few counts of this clonotype. Its antigen remains unknown. The V and J ends lost 2 bases and 1 base, in that order; junction bases with no gene match: 4. The CDR3 spans 16 residues. In germline, CDR1 is SGHVS, CDR2 FQNEAQ. Each CDR3 protein is one row after TCRdb ran MiXCR on the 5' RACE reads. The table shows about 320,000 distinct CDR3 sequences, with about 10% occurring only once. Study-wide findings and caveats: A faster peak, day 5 versus 15, was reached by the weaker secondary response.

This rearrangement joins TRBV7-8 to TRBJ2-3; 9 nucleotides line up with TRBD2. This sequence originates from a man aged 18 to 30 who received the YFV17D yellow fever vaccine. The sample here was CD4+ T cells sorted from PBMCs, taken 45 days after the yellow fever booster vaccination. The CDR3 region has the DNA TGTGCCAGCAGCTTACCCCCTAGCGGGGGCACAGATACGCAGTATTTT. It encodes CASSLPPSGGTDTQYF.